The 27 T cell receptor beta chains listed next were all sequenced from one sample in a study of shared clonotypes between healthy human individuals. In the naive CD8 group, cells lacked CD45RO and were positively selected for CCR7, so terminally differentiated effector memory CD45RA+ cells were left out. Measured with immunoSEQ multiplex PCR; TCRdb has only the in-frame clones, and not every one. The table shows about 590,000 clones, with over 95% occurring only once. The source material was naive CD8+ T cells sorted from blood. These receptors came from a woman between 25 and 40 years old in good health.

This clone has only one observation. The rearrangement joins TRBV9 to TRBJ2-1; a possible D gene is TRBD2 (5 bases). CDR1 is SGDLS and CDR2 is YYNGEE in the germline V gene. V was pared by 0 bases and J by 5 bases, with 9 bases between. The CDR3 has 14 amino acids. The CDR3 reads CASSVDGGNNEQFF. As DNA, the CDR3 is TGTGCCAGCAGCGTAGATGGAGGAAACAATGAGCAGTTCTTC. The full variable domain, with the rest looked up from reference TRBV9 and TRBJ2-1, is DSGVTQTPKHLITATGQRVTLRCSPRSGDLSVYWYQQSLDQGLQFLIQYYNGEERAKGNILERFSAQQFPDLHSELNLSSLELGDSALYFCASSVDGGNNEQFFGPGTRLTVL.

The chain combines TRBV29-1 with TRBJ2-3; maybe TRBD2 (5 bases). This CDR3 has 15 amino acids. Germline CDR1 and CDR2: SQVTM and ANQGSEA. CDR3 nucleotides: TGCAGTTGGGCTGTTGGACTCTCAGTAACAGATACGCAGTATTTT. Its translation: CSWAVGLSVTDTQYF.

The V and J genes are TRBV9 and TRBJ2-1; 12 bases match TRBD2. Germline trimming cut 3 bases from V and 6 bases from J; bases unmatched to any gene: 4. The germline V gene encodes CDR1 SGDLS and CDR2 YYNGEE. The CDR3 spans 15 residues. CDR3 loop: CASSGLAGDANEQFF. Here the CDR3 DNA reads TGTGCCAGCAGCGGACTAGCGGGAGATGCCAATGAGCAGTTCTTC.

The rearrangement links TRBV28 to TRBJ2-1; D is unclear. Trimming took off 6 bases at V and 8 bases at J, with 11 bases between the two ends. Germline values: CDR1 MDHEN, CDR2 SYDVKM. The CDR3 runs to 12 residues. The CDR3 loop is CASSRTPHEQFF. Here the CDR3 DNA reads TGTGCCAGCAGCCGGACGCCCCATGAGCAGTTCTTC.

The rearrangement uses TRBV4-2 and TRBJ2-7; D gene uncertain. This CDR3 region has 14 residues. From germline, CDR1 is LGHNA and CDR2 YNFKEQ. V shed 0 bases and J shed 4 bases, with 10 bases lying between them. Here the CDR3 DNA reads TGTGCCAGCAGCCAAGATCAGGAGCAGTACGAGCAGTACTTC. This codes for CASSQDQEQYEQYF.

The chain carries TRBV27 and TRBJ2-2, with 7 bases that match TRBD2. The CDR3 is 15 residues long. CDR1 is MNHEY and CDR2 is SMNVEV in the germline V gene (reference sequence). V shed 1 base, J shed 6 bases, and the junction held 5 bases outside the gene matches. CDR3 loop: CASSLLAGVSGELFF. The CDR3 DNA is TGTGCCAGCAGTTTATTGGCGGGAGTTTCCGGGGAGCTGTTTTTT.

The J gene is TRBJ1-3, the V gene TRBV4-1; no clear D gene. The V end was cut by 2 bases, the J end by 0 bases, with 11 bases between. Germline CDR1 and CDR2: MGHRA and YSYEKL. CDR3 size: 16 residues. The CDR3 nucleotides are TGCGCCAGCAGCCAACATCGACGGAGCTCTGGAAACACCATATATTTT. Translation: CASSQHRRSSGNTIYF.

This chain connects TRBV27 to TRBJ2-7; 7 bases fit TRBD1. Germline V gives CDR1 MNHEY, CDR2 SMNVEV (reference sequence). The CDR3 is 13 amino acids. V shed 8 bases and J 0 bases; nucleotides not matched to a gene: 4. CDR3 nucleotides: TGTGCCAGCCGGCCAGGGGGCTCCTACGAGCAGTACTTC. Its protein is CASRPGGSYEQYF.

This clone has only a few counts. CDR3 in DNA: TGTGCCAGCAGTGACAGGGAAAGCGCTGAAGCTTTCTTT. This encodes CASSDRESAEAFF. V usage is TRBV6-1 and J usage is TRBJ1-1; possible D gene TRBD1, 5 bases. Germline V CDR1 and CDR2: MNHNS, SASEGT. This CDR3 is built from 13 residues. V was trimmed by 3 bases and J by 6 bases, leaving 11 bases between them.

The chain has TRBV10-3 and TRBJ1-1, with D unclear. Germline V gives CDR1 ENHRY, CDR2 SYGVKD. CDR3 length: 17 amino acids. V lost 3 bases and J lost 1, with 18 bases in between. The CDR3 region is CAISDIGSAAGNTEAFF. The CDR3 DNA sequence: TGTGCCATCAGTGATATTGGCTCGGCAGCTGGGAACACTGAAGCTTTCTTT.

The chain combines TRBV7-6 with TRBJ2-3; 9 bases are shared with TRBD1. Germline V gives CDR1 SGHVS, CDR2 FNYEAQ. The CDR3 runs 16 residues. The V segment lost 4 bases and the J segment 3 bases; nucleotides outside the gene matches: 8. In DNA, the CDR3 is TGTGCCAGCAGCTCGACGCCGGGACAGGGAACAGATACGCAGTATTTT. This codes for CASSSTPGQGTDTQYF.

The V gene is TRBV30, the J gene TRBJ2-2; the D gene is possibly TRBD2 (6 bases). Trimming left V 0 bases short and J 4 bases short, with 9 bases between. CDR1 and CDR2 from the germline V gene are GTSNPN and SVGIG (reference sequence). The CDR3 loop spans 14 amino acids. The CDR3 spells CAWSVLAPTGELFF. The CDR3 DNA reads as TGTGCCTGGAGTGTCCTAGCGCCCACCGGGGAGCTGTTTTTT.

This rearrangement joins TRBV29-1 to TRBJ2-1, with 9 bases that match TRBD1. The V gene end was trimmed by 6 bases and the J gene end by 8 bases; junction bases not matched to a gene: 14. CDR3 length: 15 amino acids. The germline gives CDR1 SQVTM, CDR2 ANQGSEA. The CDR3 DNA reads TGCAGCGTGACCCCGGGACAGGGTAGACAAGATGAGCAGTTCTTC. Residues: CSVTPGQGRQDEQFF.

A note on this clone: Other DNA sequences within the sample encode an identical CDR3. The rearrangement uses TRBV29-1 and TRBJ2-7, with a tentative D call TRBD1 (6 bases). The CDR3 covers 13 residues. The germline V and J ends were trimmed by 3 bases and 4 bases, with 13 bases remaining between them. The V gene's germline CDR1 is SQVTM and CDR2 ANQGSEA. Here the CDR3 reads CSVEEPGEYEQYF. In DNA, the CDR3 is TGCAGCGTTGAGGAGCCAGGGGAGTACGAGCAGTACTTC.

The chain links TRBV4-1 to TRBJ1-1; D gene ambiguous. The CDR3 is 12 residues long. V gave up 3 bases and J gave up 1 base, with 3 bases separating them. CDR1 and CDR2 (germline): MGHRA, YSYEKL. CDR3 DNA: TGCGCCAGCAGCCAGAAGAACACTGAAGCTTTCTTT. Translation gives CASSQKNTEAFF.

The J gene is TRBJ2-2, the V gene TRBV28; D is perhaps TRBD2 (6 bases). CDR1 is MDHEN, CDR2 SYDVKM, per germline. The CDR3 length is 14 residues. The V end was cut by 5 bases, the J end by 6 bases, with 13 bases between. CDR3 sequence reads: CASSPIGEAGELFF. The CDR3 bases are TGTGCCAGCAGTCCCATTGGGGAGGCCGGGGAGCTGTTTTTT.

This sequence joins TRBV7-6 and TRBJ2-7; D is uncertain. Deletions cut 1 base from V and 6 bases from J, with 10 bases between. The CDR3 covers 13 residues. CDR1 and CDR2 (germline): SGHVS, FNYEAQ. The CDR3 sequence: CASSLGPLGEQYF. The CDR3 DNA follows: TGTGCCAGCAGCTTAGGACCTCTTGGCGAGCAGTACTTC.

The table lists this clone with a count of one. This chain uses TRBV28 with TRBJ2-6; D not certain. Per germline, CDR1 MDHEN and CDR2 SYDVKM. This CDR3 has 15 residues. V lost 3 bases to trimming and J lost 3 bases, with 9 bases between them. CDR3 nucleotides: TGTGCCAGCAGTTTGGAACTGTATGGGGCCAACGTCCTGACTTTC. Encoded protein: CASSLELYGANVLTF.

CDR3 in DNA: TGTGCCAGCAGTTACGAGGGCAATCAGCCCCAGCATTTT. Amino acids: CASSYEGNQPQHF. The chain couples TRBV6-5 to TRBJ1-5; the D is unclear. The CDR3 totals 13 residues. V gave up 2 bases and J gave up 2 bases, with 4 bases separating them. The germline CDR1 and CDR2 sequences are MNHEY and SVGAGI.

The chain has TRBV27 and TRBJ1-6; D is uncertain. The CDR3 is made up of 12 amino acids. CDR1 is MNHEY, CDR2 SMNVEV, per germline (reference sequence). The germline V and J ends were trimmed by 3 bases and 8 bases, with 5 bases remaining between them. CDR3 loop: CASSLPDSPLHF. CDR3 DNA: TGTGCCAGCAGTTTGCCGGATTCACCCCTCCACTTT.

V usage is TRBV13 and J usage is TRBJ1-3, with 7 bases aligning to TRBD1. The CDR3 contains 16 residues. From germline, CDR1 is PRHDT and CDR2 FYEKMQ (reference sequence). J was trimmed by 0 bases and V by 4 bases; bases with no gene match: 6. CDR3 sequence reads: CASSSRDSGSGNTIYF. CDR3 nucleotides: TGTGCCAGCAGCTCCCGGGACAGTGGCTCTGGAAACACCATATATTTT.

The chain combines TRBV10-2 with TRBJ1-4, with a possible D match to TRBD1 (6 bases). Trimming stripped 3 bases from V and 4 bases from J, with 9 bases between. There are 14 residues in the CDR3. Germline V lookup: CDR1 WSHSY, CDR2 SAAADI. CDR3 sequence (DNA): TGCGCCAGCAGTGAACAGGGATATAATGAAAAACTGTTTTTT. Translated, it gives CASSEQGYNEKLFF.

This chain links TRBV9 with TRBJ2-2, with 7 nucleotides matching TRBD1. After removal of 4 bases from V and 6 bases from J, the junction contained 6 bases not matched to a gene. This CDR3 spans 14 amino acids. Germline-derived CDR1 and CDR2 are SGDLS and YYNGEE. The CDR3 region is CASSPTTGSGELFF. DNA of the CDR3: TGTGCCAGCAGCCCAACGACAGGGTCCGGGGAGCTGTTTTTT.

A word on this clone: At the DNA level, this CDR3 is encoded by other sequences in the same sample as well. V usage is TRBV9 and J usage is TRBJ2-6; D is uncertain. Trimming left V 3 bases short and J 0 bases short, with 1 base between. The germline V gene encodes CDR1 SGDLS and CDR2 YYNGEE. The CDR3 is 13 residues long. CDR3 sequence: CASSGSGANVLTF. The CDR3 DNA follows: TGTGCCAGCAGCGGCTCTGGGGCCAACGTCCTGACTTTC. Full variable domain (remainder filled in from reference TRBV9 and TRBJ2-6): DSGVTQTPKHLITATGQRVTLRCSPRSGDLSVYWYQQSLDQGLQFLIQYYNGEERAKGNILERFSAQQFPDLHSELNLSSLELGDSALYFCASSGSGANVLTFGAGSRLTVL.

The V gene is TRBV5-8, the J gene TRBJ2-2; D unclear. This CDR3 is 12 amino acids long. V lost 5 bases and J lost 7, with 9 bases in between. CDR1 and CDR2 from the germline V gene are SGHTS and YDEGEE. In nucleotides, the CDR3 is TGTGCCAGCAGTGATTTGTTCGGGGAGCTGTTTTTT. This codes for CASSDLFGELFF. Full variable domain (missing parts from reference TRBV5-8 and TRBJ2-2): EAGVTQSPTHLIKTRGQQATLRCSPISGHTSVYWYQQALGLGLQFLLWYDEGEERNRGNFPPRFSGRQFPNYSSELNVNALELEDSALYLCASSDLFGELFFGEGSRLTVL.

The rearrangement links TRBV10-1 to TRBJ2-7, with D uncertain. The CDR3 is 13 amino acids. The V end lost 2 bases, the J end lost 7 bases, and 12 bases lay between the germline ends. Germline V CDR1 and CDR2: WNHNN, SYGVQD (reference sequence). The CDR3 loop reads CASSEVADYEQYF. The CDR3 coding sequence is TGCGCCAGCAGTGAGGTCGCAGATTATGAGCAGTACTTC.

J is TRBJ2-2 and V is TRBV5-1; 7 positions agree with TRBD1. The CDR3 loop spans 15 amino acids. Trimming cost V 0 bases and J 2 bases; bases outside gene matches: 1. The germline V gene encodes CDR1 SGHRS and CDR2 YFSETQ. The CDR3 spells CASSLGTGNTGELFF. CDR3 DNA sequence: TGCGCCAGCAGCTTGGGGACAGGAAACACCGGGGAGCTGTTTTTT.